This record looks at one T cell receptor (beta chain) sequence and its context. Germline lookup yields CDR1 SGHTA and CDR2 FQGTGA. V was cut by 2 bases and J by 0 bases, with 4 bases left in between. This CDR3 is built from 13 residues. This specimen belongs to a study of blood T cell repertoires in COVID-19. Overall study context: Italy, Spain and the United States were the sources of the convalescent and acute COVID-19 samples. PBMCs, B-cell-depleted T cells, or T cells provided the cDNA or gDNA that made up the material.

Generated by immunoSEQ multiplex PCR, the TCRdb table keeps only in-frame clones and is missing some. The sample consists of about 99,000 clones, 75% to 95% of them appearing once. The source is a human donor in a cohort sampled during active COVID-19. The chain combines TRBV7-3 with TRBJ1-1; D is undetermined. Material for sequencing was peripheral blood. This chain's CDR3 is CASSLQMNTEAFF. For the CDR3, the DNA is TGTGCCAGCAGCTTACAGATGAACACTGAAGCTTTCTTT.